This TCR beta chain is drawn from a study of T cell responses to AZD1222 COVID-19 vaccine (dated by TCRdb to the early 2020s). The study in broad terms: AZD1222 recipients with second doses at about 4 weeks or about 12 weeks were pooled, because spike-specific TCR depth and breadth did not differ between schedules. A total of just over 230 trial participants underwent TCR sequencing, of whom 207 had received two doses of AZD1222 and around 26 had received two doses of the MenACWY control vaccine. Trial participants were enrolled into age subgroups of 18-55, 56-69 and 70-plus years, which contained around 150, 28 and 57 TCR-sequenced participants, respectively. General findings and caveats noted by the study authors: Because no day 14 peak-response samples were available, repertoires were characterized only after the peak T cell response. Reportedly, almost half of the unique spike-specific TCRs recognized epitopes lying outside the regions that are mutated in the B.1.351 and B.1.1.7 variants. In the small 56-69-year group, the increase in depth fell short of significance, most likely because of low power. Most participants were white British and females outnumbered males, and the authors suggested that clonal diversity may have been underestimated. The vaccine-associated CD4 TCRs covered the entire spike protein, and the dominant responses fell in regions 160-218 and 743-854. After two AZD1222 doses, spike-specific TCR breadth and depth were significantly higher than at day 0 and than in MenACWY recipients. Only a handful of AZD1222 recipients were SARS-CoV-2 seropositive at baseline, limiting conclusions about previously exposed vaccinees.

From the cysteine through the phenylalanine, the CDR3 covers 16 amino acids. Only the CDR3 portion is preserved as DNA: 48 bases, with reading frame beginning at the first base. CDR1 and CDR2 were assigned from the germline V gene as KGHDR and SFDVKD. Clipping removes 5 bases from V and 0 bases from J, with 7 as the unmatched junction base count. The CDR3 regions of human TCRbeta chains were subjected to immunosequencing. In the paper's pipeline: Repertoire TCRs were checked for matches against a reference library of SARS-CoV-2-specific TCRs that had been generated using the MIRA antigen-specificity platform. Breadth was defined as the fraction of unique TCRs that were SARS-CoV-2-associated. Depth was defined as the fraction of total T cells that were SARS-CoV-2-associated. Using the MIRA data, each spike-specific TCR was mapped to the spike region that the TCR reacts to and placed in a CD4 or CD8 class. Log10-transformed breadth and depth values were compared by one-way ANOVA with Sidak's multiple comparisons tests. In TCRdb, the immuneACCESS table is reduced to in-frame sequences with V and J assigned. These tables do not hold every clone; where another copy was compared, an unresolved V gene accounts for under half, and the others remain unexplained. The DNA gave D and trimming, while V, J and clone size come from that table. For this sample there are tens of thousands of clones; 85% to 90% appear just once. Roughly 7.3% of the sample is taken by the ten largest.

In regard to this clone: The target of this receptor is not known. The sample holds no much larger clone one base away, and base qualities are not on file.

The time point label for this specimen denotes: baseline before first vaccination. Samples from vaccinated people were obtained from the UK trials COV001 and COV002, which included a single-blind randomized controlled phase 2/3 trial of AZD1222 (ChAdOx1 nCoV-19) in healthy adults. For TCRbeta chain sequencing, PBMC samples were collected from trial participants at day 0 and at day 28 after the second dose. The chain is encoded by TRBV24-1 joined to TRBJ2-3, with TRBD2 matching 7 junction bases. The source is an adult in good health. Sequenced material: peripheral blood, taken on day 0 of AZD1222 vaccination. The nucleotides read TGTGCCACCAGTGTCGTCCCGGGACTAAGCACAGATACGCAGTATTTT. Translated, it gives CATSVVPGLSTDTQYF.